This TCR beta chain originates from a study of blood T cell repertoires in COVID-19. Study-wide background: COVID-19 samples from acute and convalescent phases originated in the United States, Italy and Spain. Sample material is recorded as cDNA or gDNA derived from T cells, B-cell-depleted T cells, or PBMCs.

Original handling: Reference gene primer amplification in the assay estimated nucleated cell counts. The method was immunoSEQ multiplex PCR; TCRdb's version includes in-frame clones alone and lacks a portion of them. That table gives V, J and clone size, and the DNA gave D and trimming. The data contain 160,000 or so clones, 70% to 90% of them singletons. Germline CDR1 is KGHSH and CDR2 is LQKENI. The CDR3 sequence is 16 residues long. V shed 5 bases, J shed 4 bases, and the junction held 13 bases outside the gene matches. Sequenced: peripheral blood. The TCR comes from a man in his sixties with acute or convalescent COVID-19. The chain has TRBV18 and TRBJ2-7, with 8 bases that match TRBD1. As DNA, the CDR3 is TGTGCCAGCTCATCGAGGACAGGGCTGGGGAGGTACGAGCAGTACTTC. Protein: CASSSRTGLGRYEQYF.